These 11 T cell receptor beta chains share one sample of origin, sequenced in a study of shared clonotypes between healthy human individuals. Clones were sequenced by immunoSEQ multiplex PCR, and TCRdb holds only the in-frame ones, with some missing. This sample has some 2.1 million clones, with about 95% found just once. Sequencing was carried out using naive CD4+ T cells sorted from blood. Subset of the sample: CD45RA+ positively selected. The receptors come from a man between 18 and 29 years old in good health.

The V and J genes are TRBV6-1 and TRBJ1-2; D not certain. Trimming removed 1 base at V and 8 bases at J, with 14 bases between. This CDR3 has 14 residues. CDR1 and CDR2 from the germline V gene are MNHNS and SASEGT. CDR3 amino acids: CASSEVGRAEGYTF. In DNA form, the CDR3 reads TGTGCCAGCAGTGAAGTAGGCCGGGCGGAGGGCTACACCTTC.

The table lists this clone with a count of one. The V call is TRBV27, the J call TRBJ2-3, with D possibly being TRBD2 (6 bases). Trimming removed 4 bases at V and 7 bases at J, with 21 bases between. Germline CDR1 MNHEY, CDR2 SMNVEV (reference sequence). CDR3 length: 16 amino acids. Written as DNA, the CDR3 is TGTGCCAGCAGTTCCCCTTCGCGGGGTCTTTCCCATACGCAGTATTTT. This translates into CASSSPSRGLSHTQYF.

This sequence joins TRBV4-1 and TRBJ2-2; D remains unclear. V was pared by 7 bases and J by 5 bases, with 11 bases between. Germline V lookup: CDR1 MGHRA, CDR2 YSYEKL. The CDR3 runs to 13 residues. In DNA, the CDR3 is TGCGCCAGCATCGATAGTGGGACCGGGGAGCTGTTTTTT. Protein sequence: CASIDSGTGELFF.

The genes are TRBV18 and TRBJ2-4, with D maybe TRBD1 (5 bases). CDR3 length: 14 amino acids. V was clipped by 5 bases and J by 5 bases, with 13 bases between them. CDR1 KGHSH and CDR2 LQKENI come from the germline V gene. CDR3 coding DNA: TGTGCCAGCTCATCGGACACTGGTCAAAACATTCAGTACTTC. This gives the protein CASSSDTGQNIQYF.

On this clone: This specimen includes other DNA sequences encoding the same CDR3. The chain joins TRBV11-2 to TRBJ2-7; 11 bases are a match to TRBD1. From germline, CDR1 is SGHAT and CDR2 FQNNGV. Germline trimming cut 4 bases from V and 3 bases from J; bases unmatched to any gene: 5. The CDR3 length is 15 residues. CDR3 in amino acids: CASSSYGTGGYEQYF. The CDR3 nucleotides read TGTGCCAGCAGCTCCTACGGGACAGGGGGCTACGAGCAGTACTTC.

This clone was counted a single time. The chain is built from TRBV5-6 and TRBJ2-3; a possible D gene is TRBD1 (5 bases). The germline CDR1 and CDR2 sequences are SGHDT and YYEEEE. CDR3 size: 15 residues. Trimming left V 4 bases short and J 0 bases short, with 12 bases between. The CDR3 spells CASSVLGPSTDTQYF. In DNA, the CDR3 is TGTGCCAGCAGCGTTTTGGGGCCTAGCACAGATACGCAGTATTTT. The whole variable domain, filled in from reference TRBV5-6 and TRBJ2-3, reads DAGVTQSPTHLIKTRGQQVTLRCSPKSGHDTVSWYQQALGQGPQFIFQYYEEEERQRGNFPDRFSGHQFPNYSSELNVNALLLGDSALYLCASSVLGPSTDTQYFGPGTRLTVL.

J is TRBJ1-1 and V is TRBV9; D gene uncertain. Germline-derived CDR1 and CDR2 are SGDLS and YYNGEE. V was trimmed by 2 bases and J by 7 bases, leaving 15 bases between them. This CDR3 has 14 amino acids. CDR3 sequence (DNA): TGTGCCAGCAGCGTTGGGGAGTCCCTTGGTGAAGCTTTCTTT. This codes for CASSVGESLGEAFF.

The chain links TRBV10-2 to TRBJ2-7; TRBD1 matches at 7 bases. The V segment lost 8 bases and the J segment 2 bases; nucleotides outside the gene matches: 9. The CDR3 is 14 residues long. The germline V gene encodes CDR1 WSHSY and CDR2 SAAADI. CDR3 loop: CASGFDRVTYEQYF. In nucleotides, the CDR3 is TGCGCCAGCGGGTTTGACAGGGTTACCTACGAGCAGTACTTC.

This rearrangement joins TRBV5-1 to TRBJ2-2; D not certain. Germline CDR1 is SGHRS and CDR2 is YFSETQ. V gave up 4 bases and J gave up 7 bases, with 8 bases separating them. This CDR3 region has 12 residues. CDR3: CASSPLDGELFF. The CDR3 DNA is TGCGCCAGCAGCCCCCTGGACGGGGAGCTGTTTTTT.

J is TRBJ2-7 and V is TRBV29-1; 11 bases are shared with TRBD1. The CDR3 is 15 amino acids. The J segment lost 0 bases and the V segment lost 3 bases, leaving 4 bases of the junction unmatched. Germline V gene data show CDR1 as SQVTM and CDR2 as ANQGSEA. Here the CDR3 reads CSVEDRGRNSYEQYF. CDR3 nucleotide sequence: TGCAGCGTTGAGGACAGGGGGCGAAACTCCTACGAGCAGTACTTC.

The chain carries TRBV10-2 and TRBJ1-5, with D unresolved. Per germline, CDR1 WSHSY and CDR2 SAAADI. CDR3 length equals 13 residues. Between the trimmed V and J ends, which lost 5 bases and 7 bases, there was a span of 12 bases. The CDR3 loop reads CASSPEGGQPQHF. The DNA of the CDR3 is TGCGCCAGCAGTCCGGAAGGTGGACAGCCCCAGCATTTT.